The present T cell receptor (beta chain) was sequenced within a study of cytomegalovirus exposure and HLA in healthy donors. Findings and caveats of the study: A later analysis linked a missense DCLRE1C variant to TCR beta V- and J-gene trimming. Upon later analysis, HLA-associated TCR beta chains proved more clonally expanded than other, equally common chains. The study put about 180 TCR beta chains on its list as cytomegalovirus-associated.

To note about this clone: Its specificity is not known.

Each of the donors was a healthy bone marrow donor. Primers for the PCR totalled 60 Vbeta and 13 Jbeta. Only in-frame clones appear in the TCRdb table, and some are missing; sequencing was by immunoSEQ multiplex PCR. The profile shows more than 150,000 clones, roughly 80% of them singletons. The CDR3 consists of 16 residues. V lost 7 bases and J lost 1; bases outside the gene matches: 11. Per germline, CDR1 SNHLY and CDR2 FYNNEI. The sequenced material came from PBMCs. J is TRBJ1-1 and V is TRBV2; 8 bases match TRBD1. The receptor's source is a woman between 50 and 59 years old in good health and CMV-seropositive. The chain's CDR3 is CASNSGTGNPNTEAFF. The CDR3 DNA reads as TGTGCCAGCAACTCCGGGACAGGCAACCCGAACACTGAAGCTTTCTTT.